The 2 T cell receptor beta chains presented below share a single source sample, sequenced in a study of T-cell memory formation after mild COVID-19. TCRdb used MiXCR to reprocess the 5' RACE reads, holding one entry per CDR3 protein. The sample includes 110,000 or so distinct CDR3 sequences, 22% of them seen just once. The sequencing input was PBMCs or a T cell subset sorted from them (not recorded which). The source of these receptors is a man between 18 and 35 years old who had mild COVID-19 (a few samples of this study predate the infection). Cell type and time point are not known.

This clonotype was seen at least ten times. The rearrangement links TRBV28 to TRBJ2-3; 8 nucleotides line up with TRBD2. This CDR3 comprises 16 residues. V was clipped by 2 bases and J by 0 bases; unmatched bases: 4. CDR1 and CDR2 from the germline V gene are MDHEN and SYDVKM. The CDR3 region is CASSLLGGGSTDTQYF. CDR3 nucleotide sequence: TGTGCCAGCAGTTTACTGGGCGGGGGGAGCACAGATACGCAGTATTTT.

Only a few counts were recorded for this clonotype. CDR3 DNA: TGTGCCAGCAGCTTAGTGGGCAGCTCTGGAAACACCATATATTTT. Translation gives CASSLVGSSGNTIYF. The genes are TRBV7-9 and TRBJ1-3; D not resolved. V was clipped by 1 base and J by 0 bases, with 7 bases between them. The length of the CDR3 is 15 residues. Per the germline V gene, CDR1 is SEHNR and CDR2 is FQNEAQ (reference sequence).